The 22 T cell receptor beta chains presented below share a single source sample, sequenced in a study of CD8 T cell repertoires and HIV-1 epitope variants. Produced via immunoSEQ multiplex PCR; TCRdb's table is partial and in-frame only. Of under 100,000 clones in the sample, roughly four fifths are singletons; the top ten hold 20% to 30%. Material for sequencing was uncultured baseline CD8+ T cells from peripheral blood mononuclear cells (PBMCs). These receptors were taken from a male donor with HIV.

The V gene is TRBV5-1, the J gene TRBJ2-7, with 10 positions matching TRBD2. The CDR3 totals 14 residues. Unmatched junction bases numbered 3, after V lost 6 bases and J lost 0 bases. From germline, CDR1 is SGHRS and CDR2 YFSETQ. CDR3 sequence reads: CASTSSGSSYEQYF. The CDR3, as DNA: TGCGCCAGCACATCTAGCGGGAGCTCCTACGAGCAGTACTTC.

The chain employs TRBV5-4 and TRBJ2-1, with D tentatively TRBD2 (5 bases). Germline values: CDR1 SGHNT, CDR2 YYREEE (reference sequence). CDR3 length: 15 amino acids. Trimming removed 4 bases from V and 9 bases from J, with 20 bases in between. The CDR3 protein is CASSVASPLIAEQFF. The CDR3 DNA reads TGTGCCAGCAGCGTAGCGAGCCCCTTAATTGCTGAGCAGTTCTTC.

V and J are TRBV19 and TRBJ2-1, with 12 bases aligning to TRBD1. CDR3 size: 13 residues. Trimming at V came to 9 bases and at J to 10 bases, leaving 7 bases not matched to a gene. In germline, CDR1 is LNHDA, CDR2 SQIVND (reference sequence). The chain's CDR3 is CASTGQGAGEQFF. The CDR3 bases are TGTGCCAGCACGGGACAGGGGGCAGGGGAGCAGTTCTTC.

This chain connects TRBV4-3 to TRBJ1-1, with 9 positions matching TRBD1. The germline CDR1 and CDR2 sequences are LGHNA and YSLEER. There are 15 residues in the CDR3. The V gene end was trimmed by 4 bases and the J gene end by 4 bases; junction bases not matched to a gene: 7. The CDR3 nucleotides are TGCGCCAGCAGCCGAGCTCCGGGACAGGGCACTGAAGCTTTCTTT. It is translated as CASSRAPGQGTEAFF.

The rearrangement uses TRBV29-1 and TRBJ2-3, with 7 bases lining up with TRBD2. Looked up from germline, CDR1 is SQVTM and CDR2 is ANQGSEA. V lost 4 bases, J lost 8 bases, and 6 bases stayed unmatched. The CDR3 covers 12 residues. CDR3 sequence: CSVAGGESTQYF. For the CDR3, the DNA is TGCAGCGTTGCTGGGGGGGAGAGTACGCAGTATTTT.

The chain employs TRBV6-5 and TRBJ1-4, with D possibly matching TRBD1 (5 bases). This CDR3 has 15 residues. Germline lookup yields CDR1 MNHEY and CDR2 SVGAGI. Trimming left V 6 bases short and J 0 bases short, with 11 bases between. The CDR3 is CASSGTPSTNEKLFF. In nucleotides, the CDR3 is TGTGCCAGCAGCGGGACTCCCTCAACTAATGAAAAACTGTTTTTT.

The sample holds a few counts of this clone. The chain employs TRBV10-3 and TRBJ2-7; D could derive from TRBD1 or TRBD2 (5 bases each). The CDR3 is made up of 14 amino acids. Trimming took off 1 base at V and 2 bases at J, with 9 bases between the two ends. CDR1 ENHRY and CDR2 SYGVKD come from the germline V gene. CDR3 coding DNA: TGTGCCATCAGTGAGTGGGGGACCACCTACGAGCAGTACTTC. It yields the protein CAISEWGTTYEQYF.

This chain links TRBV27 with TRBJ1-1; TRBD1 matches at 10 bases. The CDR3 covers 16 residues. CDR1 is MNHEY and CDR2 is SMNVEV in the germline V gene (reference sequence). The J segment lost 0 bases and the V segment lost 8 bases, leaving 9 bases of the junction unmatched. The DNA of the CDR3 is TGTGCCAGCTTTAGGGACAGGGGATCCATGAACACTGAAGCTTTCTTT. Protein: CASFRDRGSMNTEAFF.

The chain has TRBV2 and TRBJ1-5; D is unclear. Germline V gives CDR1 SNHLY, CDR2 FYNNEI. The CDR3 has 14 amino acids. Trimming took 5 bases from V and 0 from J, leaving 8 bases between them. The CDR3 reads CASSRSDSNQPQHF. The CDR3 region has the DNA TGTGCCAGCAGTAGAAGCGATAGCAATCAGCCCCAGCATTTT.

The chain couples TRBV19 to TRBJ1-1, with a possible D match to TRBD1 (6 bases). Germline CDR1 and CDR2: LNHDA and SQIVND (reference sequence). V lost 6 bases and J 0 bases, leaving 11 bases between the germline ends. CDR3 length equals 14 residues. CDR3 nucleotides: TGTGCCAGTAGCCAGGGGCTCATGAACACTGAAGCTTTCTTT. Protein sequence: CASSQGLMNTEAFF.

V is TRBV7-9 and J is TRBJ2-4; D may match TRBD1 or TRBD2 (5 bases each). Germline values: CDR1 SEHNR, CDR2 FQNEAQ (reference sequence). Trimming cost V 1 base and J 0 bases, with 16 bases left between them. The CDR3 covers 18 residues. The CDR3 region is CASSLGQKLALAKNIQYF. DNA for the CDR3: TGTGCCAGCAGCTTAGGACAGAAGCTAGCCTTAGCCAAAAACATTCAGTACTTC.

This chain connects TRBV11-1 to TRBJ2-3; 11 bases fit TRBD1. The CDR3 consists of 17 residues. Germline loops: CDR1 SGHAT, CDR2 FQDESV (reference sequence). V lost 5 bases, J lost 3 bases, and 10 bases stayed unmatched. The CDR3: CASSPQPGQGGTDTQYF. CDR3 DNA: TGTGCCAGCAGCCCACAGCCGGGACAGGGGGGAACAGATACGCAGTATTTT.

This clone was picked up one time. This chain links TRBV27 with TRBJ2-3; D is ambiguous. CDR1 is MNHEY, CDR2 SMNVEV, per germline (reference sequence). The CDR3 length is 14 residues. Trimming pared 2 bases from V and 3 bases from J, leaving 9 bases between. In nucleotides, the CDR3 is TGTGCCAGCAGTTTAGGACCGTATACAGATACGCAGTATTTT. Its translation is CASSLGPYTDTQYF.

This clone was seen only once. In DNA, the CDR3 is TGCGCCAGCAGCCAAGCAGCGGGAGGAGCCTACGAGCAGTACTTC. Encoded protein: CASSQAAGGAYEQYF. The V gene is TRBV4-1, the J gene TRBJ2-7, with TRBD2 identical over 9 bases. V was pared by 1 base and J by 2 bases, with 3 bases of the junction left unmatched. Germline CDR1 is MGHRA and CDR2 is YSYEKL. The CDR3 spans 15 residues.

This clone appeared once. This rearrangement joins TRBV30 to TRBJ2-7; tentatively, D is TRBD1 (5 bases). CDR1 is GTSNPN, CDR2 SVGIG, per germline (reference sequence). V lost 0 bases and J 7 bases, leaving 16 bases between the germline ends. CDR3 length: 14 amino acids. The CDR3 region is CAWSVGHTLGEQYF. The CDR3 DNA reads as TGTGCCTGGAGTGTTGGACACACCCTGGGGGAGCAGTACTTC. Filled out from reference TRBV30 and TRBJ2-7, the complete variable domain reads SQTIHQWPATLVQPVGSPLSLECTVEGTSNPNLYWYRQAAGRGLQLLFYSVGIGQISSEVPQNLSASRPQDRQFILSSKKLLLSDSGFYLCAWSVGHTLGEQYFGPGTRLTVT.

This chain links TRBV19 with TRBJ1-4; D is unclear. This CDR3 has 13 amino acids. The V and J ends lost 5 bases and 8 bases respectively, with 12 bases between them. Germline V gene lookup returns CDR1 LNHDA and CDR2 SQIVND (reference sequence). Here the CDR3 DNA reads TGTGCCAGTAGTCCCCCTCCGGGGGAAAAACTGTTTTTT. Protein: CASSPPPGEKLFF.

This clone was counted a few times. This chain links TRBV6-1 with TRBJ2-7; TRBD1 is a possible D gene (5 bases). In germline, CDR1 is MNHNS, CDR2 SASEGT. CDR3 size: 14 residues. The ends were cut back, 5 bases at V and 1 base at J, with 12 bases in the middle. CDR3 in amino acids: CASSITGVSYEQYF. CDR3 bases: TGTGCCAGCAGTATCACAGGTGTTTCCTACGAGCAGTACTTC.

This chain joins TRBV27 and TRBJ2-2; D possibly corresponds to TRBD2 (5 bases). The CDR3 is made up of 16 amino acids. Germline loops: CDR1 MNHEY, CDR2 SMNVEV (reference sequence). Between the trimmed V and J ends, which lost 3 bases and 7 bases, there was a span of 18 bases. Here the CDR3 DNA reads TGTGCCAGCAGTTTCGCGGGTGGGTCCAGAGGCGGGGAGCTGTTTTTT. This translates into CASSFAGGSRGGELFF.

This clone was seen a single time. The J gene is TRBJ2-7, the V gene TRBV14; D is undetermined. Trimming removed 3 bases at V and 0 bases at J, with 9 bases between. The CDR3 runs to 14 residues. Germline V lookup: CDR1 SGHDN, CDR2 FVKESK. The CDR3 loop reads CASSQEQTSYEQYF. The CDR3 bases are TGTGCCAGCAGCCAGGAACAGACCTCCTACGAGCAGTACTTC.

This clone was picked up one time. J is TRBJ2-1 and V is TRBV2; the match to TRBD1 covers 8 bases. Germline CDR1 is SNHLY and CDR2 is FYNNEI. The CDR3 runs to 15 residues. V was clipped by 4 bases and J by 1 base; unmatched bases: 3. CDR3 sequence (DNA): TGTGCCAGCAGTGTCCGACAGGGGTCCTACAATGAGCAGTTCTTC. Translating gives CASSVRQGSYNEQFF.

This clone was found once. The chain combines TRBV19 with TRBJ1-5, with unresolved D. The CDR3 consists of 15 residues. V lost 5 bases and J lost 2, with 13 bases in between. The germline V gene encodes CDR1 LNHDA and CDR2 SQIVND (reference sequence). CDR3 nucleotides: TGTGCCAGTAGTGAATACTTCTCTCGCAATCAGCCCCAGCATTTT. The encoded protein is CASSEYFSRNQPQHF.

CDR3 sequence (DNA): TGTGCCACTCAAATTAGCGGGAGGTACAACAATGAGCAGTTCTTC. The encoded protein is CATQISGRYNNEQFF. The chain employs TRBV19 and TRBJ2-1; 10 nucleotides match TRBD2. V lost 10 bases and J lost 5; bases outside the gene matches: 11. The CDR3 covers 15 residues. Germline V lookup: CDR1 LNHDA, CDR2 SQIVND (reference sequence).